Presented here are 23 T cell receptor beta chains from one specimen sequenced in a study of CD8 T cells in ankylosing spondylitis. Using its own MiXCR run on the 5' RACE reads, TCRdb lists one record per CDR3 protein. Counted here are 26,000 or so distinct CDR3 sequences, 7.9% occurring once; the ten biggest clones make up approximately 31%. The specimen was blood. Every receptor here comes from a male donor with ankylosing spondylitis or in good health (not recorded which).

The rearrangement uses TRBV5-5 and TRBJ1-4; the D is unclear. The V gene lost 2 bases and the J gene lost 0 bases, with 14 bases spanning the gap. The CDR3 is 17 amino acids. Germline assignment: CDR1 SGHKS and CDR2 YYEKEE (reference sequence). CDR3 nucleotides: TGTGCCAGCAGCTTTAAGCTCATCACCGCAACTAATGAAAAACTGTTTTTT. This translates into CASSFKLITATNEKLFF.

This sequence joins TRBV20-1 and TRBJ2-2; D might be TRBD1 or TRBD2, each matching 5 bases. The CDR3 length is 15 residues. In germline, CDR1 is DFQATT, CDR2 SNEGSKA (reference sequence). Trimming cost V 0 bases and J 3 bases, with 11 bases left between them. This CDR3 is CSARDRDGYTGELFF. The CDR3 nucleotides read TGCAGTGCTAGAGATCGGGACGGATACACCGGGGAGCTGTTTTTT.

J is TRBJ2-3 and V is TRBV6-4, with TRBD2 matching 11 bases. The CDR3 runs 15 residues. With 3 bases clipped from V and 2 bases from J, the junction kept 1 base outside the gene matches. CDR1 and CDR2 (germline): MRHNA, SNTAGT. This CDR3 is CASSETSGVTDTQYF. DNA of the CDR3: TGTGCCAGCAGTGAGACTAGCGGGGTCACAGATACGCAGTATTTT.

This clonotype was seen ten or more times. The chain has TRBV14 and TRBJ1-4; the D gene is possibly TRBD1 (5 bases). This CDR3 comprises 17 residues. V was cut by 4 bases and J by 3 bases, with 18 bases left in between. Per germline, CDR1 SGHDN and CDR2 FVKESK. The CDR3 reads CASSPLTLDSPNEKLFF. The CDR3 DNA follows: TGTGCCAGCAGCCCCCTTACCCTAGACAGCCCTAATGAAAAACTGTTTTTT.

CDR3 nucleotide sequence: TGTGCCAGCAGCTACCGACTAGCGGGATACAATGAGCAGTTCTTC. Translation: CASSYRLAGYNEQFF. This sequence joins TRBV7-8 and TRBJ2-1; 11 bases align to TRBD2. V was pared by 4 bases and J by 4 bases, with 3 bases of the junction left unmatched. The CDR3 runs to 15 residues. CDR1 and CDR2 from the germline V gene are SGHVS and FQNEAQ.

This clonotype has ten or more counts. The chain employs TRBV7-2 and TRBJ1-1; the match to TRBD1 covers 8 bases. The germline gives CDR1 SGHTA, CDR2 FQGNSA. Trimming removed 2 bases from V and 6 bases from J; junction bases left unmatched: 8. This CDR3 contains 15 residues. CDR3 sequence (DNA): TGTGCCAGCAGCTTACAGACAGGGGCTGTCGCTGAAGCTTTCTTT. Its protein is CASSLQTGAVAEAFF.

The chain links TRBV28 to TRBJ2-3; tentatively, D is TRBD1 (5 bases). Germline values: CDR1 MDHEN, CDR2 SYDVKM. The V gene lost 6 bases and the J gene lost 1 base, with 11 bases spanning the gap. This CDR3 is 14 amino acids long. This CDR3 is CASRTGTRTDTQYF. DNA of the CDR3: TGTGCCAGCAGAACAGGAACACGCACAGATACGCAGTATTTT.

The gene calls are TRBV5-1 and TRBJ2-2, with a possible D match to TRBD2 (5 bases). Trimming cost V 5 bases and J 7 bases, with 12 bases left between them. The CDR3 contains 13 residues. Looked up from germline, CDR1 is SGHRS and CDR2 is YFSETQ. Written as DNA, the CDR3 is TGCGCCAGCAGTTCCCAGGCGGGCGGGGAGCTGTTTTTT. As protein: CASSSQAGGELFF.

This clonotype turned up a few times. The genes are TRBV4-1 and TRBJ1-4; the D is unclear. The germline CDR1 and CDR2 sequences are MGHRA and YSYEKL. The V end was cut by 4 bases, the J end by 6 bases, with 6 bases between. This CDR3 is built from 12 residues. CDR3 sequence: CASSRPYEKLFF. The CDR3 DNA reads TGCGCCAGCAGCCGCCCATATGAAAAACTGTTTTTT.

In its sample, this clonotype was seen a few times. The V and J genes are TRBV7-6 and TRBJ2-7, with unresolved D. The CDR3 loop spans 14 amino acids. The V gene's germline CDR1 is SGHVS and CDR2 FNYEAQ. The ends were cut back, 1 base at V and 4 bases at J, with 11 bases in the middle. The CDR3 region is CASSLVASGYEQYF. The CDR3 DNA is TGTGCCAGCAGCTTAGTCGCTAGTGGGTACGAGCAGTACTTC. The whole variable domain, filled in from reference TRBV7-6 and TRBJ2-7, reads GAGVSQSPRYKVTKRGQDVALRCDPISGHVSLYWYRQALGQGPEFLTYFNYEAQQDKSGLPNDRFSAERPEGSISTLTIQRTEQRDSAMYRCASSLVASGYEQYFGPGTRLTVT.

This clonotype has a handful of counts. The CDR3 DNA reads as TGTGCCAGCAGCCAGGGGGCCCGAGAGACCCAGTACTTC. It translates to CASSQGARETQYF. The gene calls are TRBV7-3 and TRBJ2-5; 8 nucleotides agree with TRBD1. Germline assignment: CDR1 SGHTA and CDR2 FQGTGA. The V gene end was trimmed by 5 bases and the J gene end by 4 bases; junction bases not matched to a gene: 3. CDR3 size: 13 residues. Full variable domain (outside the CDR3, taken from reference TRBV7-3 and TRBJ2-5): GAGVSQTPSNKVTEKGKYVELRCDPISGHTALYWYRQSLGQGPEFLIYFQGTGAADDSGLPNDRFFAVRPEGSVSTLKIQRTERGDSAVYLCASSQGARETQYFGPGTRLLVL.

This chain connects TRBV12-3 or TRBV12-4 to TRBJ1-1, with TRBD1 matching 7 bases. V lost 6 bases, J lost 0 bases, and 10 bases stayed unmatched. The CDR3 has 16 residues. For the CDR3, the DNA is TGTGCCAGCAGCCTGACAGGGAGGGGCTTGAACACTGAAGCTTTCTTT. Its protein is CASSLTGRGLNTEAFF.

This clonotype has more than one count but fewer than ten. The chain combines TRBV19 with TRBJ1-1; D is ambiguous. The CDR3 runs 13 residues. Trimming removed 3 bases at V and 1 base at J, with 6 bases between. Germline-derived CDR1 and CDR2 are LNHDA and SQIVND (reference sequence). Here the CDR3 reads CASSISRNTEAFF. CDR3 nucleotides: TGTGCCAGTAGTATTTCCAGGAACACTGAAGCTTTCTTT.

The table lists this clonotype with many counts. The chain uses TRBV3-1 and TRBJ1-6; D unresolved. Germline lookup yields CDR1 LGHDT and CDR2 YNNKEL (reference sequence). The V end was cut by 5 bases, the J end by 9 bases, with 8 bases between. This CDR3 has 12 amino acids. As DNA, the CDR3 is TGTGCCAGCAGCTACGACTTTTCACCCCTCCACTTT. Amino acid sequence: CASSYDFSPLHF.

This clonotype was observed a few times. The rearrangement joins TRBV27 to TRBJ2-5; TRBD1 matches 9 bases. The V gene's germline CDR1 is MNHEY and CDR2 SMNVEV (reference sequence). The V and J ends lost 4 bases and 2 bases, in that order; junction bases with no gene match: 2. This CDR3 is built from 14 residues. The CDR3 here is CASSYRGRQETQYF. The CDR3 bases are TGTGCCAGCAGTTACAGGGGGCGGCAAGAGACCCAGTACTTC.

The V and J genes are TRBV20-1 and TRBJ2-7; no definite D call. Trimming shortened V by 6 bases and J by 3 bases, and 12 bases separated the two germline ends. The CDR3 spans 12 residues. Germline CDR1 reads DFQATT; CDR2 reads SNEGSKA (reference sequence). The CDR3 nucleotides read TGCAGTGCCACAGCAGATAACTACGAGCAGTACGTC. It is translated as CSATADNYEQYV.

This clonotype was seen at least ten times. The chain couples TRBV12-3 or TRBV12-4 to TRBJ2-1; 7 positions match TRBD1. V lost 5 bases to trimming and J lost 6 bases; unmatched junction nucleotides: 13. CDR3 size: 16 residues. CDR3 residues: CASSNQGQRVFNEQFF. The DNA of the CDR3 is TGTGCCAGCAGTAATCAGGGACAGAGAGTTTTCAATGAGCAGTTCTTC.

This clonotype was counted many times. The J gene is TRBJ2-7, the V gene TRBV12-3 or TRBV12-4; 10 bases line up with TRBD1. The ends lost 4 bases at V and 0 bases at J; junction bases unmatched: 9. The length of the CDR3 is 17 residues. The CDR3 protein is CASSSGQGKTSSYEQYF. The CDR3 DNA sequence: TGTGCCAGCAGTTCGGGACAGGGGAAGACGAGCTCCTACGAGCAGTACTTC.

The chain carries TRBV4-2 and TRBJ2-3; D remains unclear. The CDR3 sequence is 14 residues long. V was clipped by 4 bases and J by 5 bases, with 13 bases between them. Looked up from germline, CDR1 is LGHNA and CDR2 is YNFKEQ. The CDR3 DNA reads as TGTGCCAGCAGCCGATCAGCTTCGGGAGATACGCAGTATTTT. Its translation is CASSRSASGDTQYF.

This clonotype was picked up a small number of times. The V gene is TRBV12-3 or TRBV12-4, the J gene TRBJ2-4; D is unclear. Trimming removed 2 bases at V and 3 bases at J, with 11 bases between. The CDR3 length is 15 residues. CDR3 protein: CASSLLSGVKNIQYF. DNA of the CDR3: TGTGCCAGCAGTTTACTGTCTGGGGTCAAAAACATTCAGTACTTC.

Many counts were recorded for this clonotype. The chain has TRBV7-9 and TRBJ2-1, with 7 bases identical to TRBD2. The CDR3 consists of 14 residues. The V and J ends lost 5 bases and 2 bases, in that order; junction bases with no gene match: 3. Germline CDR1 is SEHNR and CDR2 is FQNEAQ (reference sequence). CDR3 residues: CASSIGLAYNEQFF. The CDR3 DNA reads as TGTGCCAGCAGCATAGGACTAGCCTACAATGAGCAGTTCTTC. The complete variable domain, with remaining parts taken from reference TRBV7-9 and TRBJ2-1, reads DTGVSQNPRHKITKRGQNVTFRCDPISEHNRLYWYRQTLGQGPEFLTYFQNEAQLEKSRLLSDRFSAERPKGSFSTLEIQRTEQGDSAMYLCASSIGLAYNEQFFGPGTRLTVL.

Only a few counts were recorded for this clonotype. Relative to the germline gene, one junction end is altered; a read error may explain this. The chain joins TRBV7-7 to TRBJ2-2; 7 bases are shared with TRBD1. Germline V gene sequence: CDR1 SSHAT, CDR2 FNYEAQ (reference sequence). The CDR3 is made up of 15 amino acids. The CDR3 DNA sequence: TGTGCTAGCAGCATCGACAGGGTCGGCACCGGGGAGCTGTTTTTT. Residues: CASSIDRVGTGELFF.

The chain joins TRBV29-1 to TRBJ1-1, with D tentatively TRBD1 (6 bases). The germline V gene encodes CDR1 SQVTM and CDR2 ANQGSEA. V lost 5 bases, J lost 4 bases, and 11 bases lay in between. The CDR3 loop spans 12 amino acids. For the CDR3, the DNA is TGCAGCGTTCTACAGGGATCCACTGAAGCTTTCTTT. Translated, it gives CSVLQGSTEAFF.